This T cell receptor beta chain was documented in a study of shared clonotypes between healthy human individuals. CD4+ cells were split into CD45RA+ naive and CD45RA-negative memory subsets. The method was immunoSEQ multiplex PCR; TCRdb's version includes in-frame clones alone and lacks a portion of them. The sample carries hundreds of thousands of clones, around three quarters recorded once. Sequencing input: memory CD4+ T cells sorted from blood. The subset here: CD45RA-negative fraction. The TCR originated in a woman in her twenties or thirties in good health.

For the CDR3, the DNA is TGTGCCAGCAGTTCCCCAGCTAGCGGGGCCACAGATACGCAGTATTTT. This sequence encodes CASSSPASGATDTQYF. The V call is TRBV28, the J call TRBJ2-3, with 9 nucleotides matching TRBD2. There are 16 residues in the CDR3. CDR1 and CDR2 from the germline V gene are MDHEN and SYDVKM. Germline trimming cut 4 bases from V and 2 bases from J; bases unmatched to any gene: 7.